This TCR beta chain was sequenced in a study of identical twins. Study results and limitations: Beta out-of-frame sequences showed weaker excess twin sharing. Shared out-of-frame alpha sequences (those common to twins) showed excess low generation probability.

TCRdb re-derived calls from the 5' RACE reads in MiXCR, one entry per CDR3 protein. Among about 150,000 distinct CDR3 sequences listed, 3% to 4% were seen once. CDR3 length: 15 residues. V lost 2 bases to trimming and J lost 5 bases, with 16 bases between them. The germline V gene encodes CDR1 SGHRS and CDR2 YFSETQ. This clonotype was recorded many times. What it binds is unknown. This TCR was recovered from a man younger than 35 in good health. Source material: memory T cells sorted from blood. This chain links TRBV5-1 with TRBJ2-5; possible D gene TRBD2, 6 bases. In DNA form, the CDR3 reads TGCGCCAGCAGCTTAGGGACCCCGGCGGGGGAGACCCAGTACTTC. It translates to CASSLGTPAGETQYF.